These 6 T cell receptor beta chains were sequenced from one sample in a study of T-cell memory formation after mild COVID-19. TCRdb reanalysed the 5' RACE reads using MiXCR and keeps one entry per CDR3 protein. Among approximately 450,000 distinct CDR3 sequences, roughly 18% were seen once, and the ten largest hold about 12%. Sample: PBMCs or a T cell subset sorted from them (not recorded which). The receptors derive from an adult woman who had mild COVID-19 (a few samples of this study predate the infection). Cell type and time point are not known.

The chain joins TRBV7-9 to TRBJ2-1; 7 bases line up with TRBD2. V lost 5 bases, J lost 2 bases, and 6 bases stayed unmatched. Per germline, CDR1 SEHNR and CDR2 FQNEAQ (reference sequence). There are 15 residues in the CDR3. The CDR3, as DNA: TGTGCCAGCAGCGGGAGCGGGAACGCCTACAATGAGCAGTTCTTC. It yields the protein CASSGSGNAYNEQFF.

This clonotype was observed a handful of times. The chain employs TRBV7-3 and TRBJ2-3, with TRBD2 matching over 13 bases. Germline lookup yields CDR1 SGHTA and CDR2 FQGTGA. V dropped 4 bases and J dropped 5; count of bases not matched to a gene: 12. The CDR3 length is 18 residues. CDR3 DNA: TGTGCCAGCAGCTCCGGACTAGCGGGGGTTTCTTTTATAGATACGCAGTATTTT. This translates into CASSSGLAGVSFIDTQYF.

The genes are TRBV5-1 and TRBJ1-2; D remains ambiguous. Germline CDR1 and CDR2: SGHRS and YFSETQ. The CDR3 has 16 residues. V was cut by 0 bases and J by 2 bases, with 14 bases left in between. DNA for the CDR3: TGCGCCAGCAGCTTGGCCGGGGTTGAGGCAAACTATGGCTACACCTTC. Residues: CASSLAGVEANYGYTF.

In its sample, this clonotype was seen many times. The V call is TRBV15, the J call TRBJ2-3; D ambiguous. In germline, CDR1 is LNHNV, CDR2 YYDKDF (reference sequence). The V and J ends lost 0 bases and 8 bases respectively, with 6 bases between them. CDR3 length: 12 amino acids. CDR3 nucleotides: TGTGCCACCAGCAGAGAGGGATCTACGCAGTATTTT. It is translated as CATSREGSTQYF.

This chain connects TRBV6-5 to TRBJ2-6; maybe TRBD2 (6 bases). From germline, CDR1 is MNHEY and CDR2 SVGAGI. The V gene lost 3 bases and the J gene lost 9 bases, with 9 bases spanning the gap. The CDR3 consists of 13 residues. The CDR3 bases are TGTGCCAGCAGTTATTGCGGGAACAACGTCCTGACTTTC. Its translation is CASSYCGNNVLTF.

This chain uses TRBV11-3 with TRBJ2-2; D possibly corresponds to TRBD2 (5 bases). The CDR3 spans 17 residues. Looked up from germline, CDR1 is SGHNT and CDR2 is YENEEA. The V end lost 0 bases, the J end lost 5 bases, and 16 bases lay between the germline ends. The CDR3 reads CASSLDYEILGTGELFF. CDR3 DNA sequence: TGTGCCAGCAGCTTAGATTATGAGATACTAGGAACCGGGGAGCTGTTTTTT.